The 27 T cell receptor beta chains below come from one sample, sequenced in a study of PD-1 blockade in mismatch repair-deficient tumors. Stated time point: 10-day in vitro stimulation with candidate neoantigen peptide 4. No antigen is known for these receptors. Repertoires were generated with immunoSEQ multiplex PCR, while TCRdb's copy carries only in-frame clones and drops some. The repertoire holds approximately 13,000 clones, with around 80% as singletons. Sequencing used cells cultured in vitro, obtained from a patient treated with pembrolizumab. These receptor sequences come from an adult with mismatch repair-deficient cancer.

The chain combines TRBV5-6 with TRBJ1-2; D may be TRBD1 (6 bases). The V gene's germline CDR1 is SGHDT and CDR2 YYEEEE. The CDR3 extends over 15 amino acids. Trimming pared 5 bases from V and 0 bases from J, leaving 14 bases between. The CDR3 nucleotides read TGTGCCAGCAGTATTGACAGGACAGCTAACTATGGCTACACCTTC. It translates to CASSIDRTANYGYTF.

The J gene is TRBJ1-5, the V gene TRBV28; D remains ambiguous. Per germline, CDR1 MDHEN and CDR2 SYDVKM. The CDR3 sequence is 13 residues long. Trimming took off 5 bases at V and 2 bases at J, with 7 bases between the two ends. The CDR3 sequence: CASSPPGNQPQHF. CDR3 nucleotide sequence: TGTGCCAGCAGTCCACCGGGCAATCAGCCCCAGCATTTT.

The chain uses TRBV28 and TRBJ1-1; 8 bases fit TRBD1. With 4 bases clipped from V and 4 bases from J, the junction kept 8 bases outside the gene matches. Germline CDR1 and CDR2: MDHEN and SYDVKM. The CDR3 runs 15 residues. As DNA, the CDR3 is TGTGCCAGCAGTTCGGCAGGGGGCGGAAGCACTGAAGCTTTCTTT. Translation gives CASSSAGGGSTEAFF.

The CDR3 spells CASSAILRGSTYNEQFF. For the CDR3, the DNA is TGTGCCAGCAGCGCGATCCTCAGGGGGAGCACCTACAATGAGCAGTTCTTC. V is TRBV11-1 and J is TRBJ2-1, with 7 bases that match TRBD1. The germline gives CDR1 SGHAT, CDR2 FQDESV (reference sequence). This CDR3 has 17 amino acids. The trim removed 5 bases at V and 2 bases at J, leaving 12 bases unmatched.

The chain uses TRBV28 and TRBJ2-2, with D hard to call. Germline assignment: CDR1 MDHEN and CDR2 SYDVKM. The germline V and J ends were trimmed by 7 bases and 4 bases, with 10 bases remaining between them. This CDR3 contains 13 residues. The DNA of the CDR3 is TGTGCCAGCATCTCCCTCGCCACCGGGGAGCTGTTTTTT. Translating it yields CASISLATGELFF.

V is TRBV7-2 and J is TRBJ1-1; D remains unclear. The CDR3 totals 14 residues. Germline assignment: CDR1 SGHTA and CDR2 FQGNSA. V was clipped by 3 bases and J by 2 bases, with 10 bases between them. The CDR3 region has the DNA TGTGCCAGCAGCTTGAACAGCAGAAACACTGAAGCTTTCTTT. Translation: CASSLNSRNTEAFF. The entire variable domain, with the rest obtained from reference TRBV7-2 and TRBJ1-1, is as follows: GAGVSQSPSNKVTEKGKDVELRCDPISGHTALYWYRQSLGQGLEFLIYFQGNSAPDKSGLPSDRFSAERTGGSVSTLTIQRTQQEDSAVYLCASSLNSRNTEAFFGQGTRLTVV.

The chain links TRBV5-4 to TRBJ2-1; 9 bases line up with TRBD2. The germline V gene has CDR1 SGHNT and CDR2 YYREEE (reference sequence). V lost 4 bases, J lost 8 bases, and 16 bases stayed unmatched. CDR3 size: 17 residues. CDR3 loop: CASSTGGIAGVLDEQFF. The CDR3 DNA is TGTGCCAGCAGCACTGGAGGGATAGCGGGAGTTTTAGATGAGCAGTTCTTC.

The chain combines TRBV27 with TRBJ2-1; 14 bases map to TRBD2. This CDR3 region has 15 residues. The germline V gene has CDR1 MNHEY and CDR2 SMNVEV (reference sequence). J gave up 8 bases and V 2 bases, and 2 bases lay outside the gene matches. This chain's CDR3 is CASSLVTSGRDEQFF. For the CDR3, the DNA is TGTGCCAGCAGTTTAGTGACTAGCGGGAGGGATGAGCAGTTCTTC.

The chain is built from TRBV27 and TRBJ2-7; 10 bases are shared with TRBD2. V lost 2 bases to trimming and J lost 3 bases; unmatched junction nucleotides: 4. The germline gives CDR1 MNHEY, CDR2 SMNVEV (reference sequence). The CDR3 contains 15 residues. The CDR3 sequence: CASSLGLAGVYEQYF. The CDR3 DNA is TGTGCCAGCAGTTTAGGGCTAGCGGGAGTCTACGAGCAGTACTTC.

This chain joins TRBV5-1 and TRBJ1-1; possibly TRBD1 for D (5 bases). The CDR3 consists of 14 residues. From germline, CDR1 is SGHRS and CDR2 YFSETQ. V was trimmed by 0 bases and J by 7 bases, leaving 13 bases between them. CDR3 amino acids: CASSLEAGLFEAFF. The CDR3 DNA is TGCGCCAGCAGCTTGGAGGCAGGGCTTTTTGAAGCTTTCTTT.

This sequence joins TRBV11-3 and TRBJ1-1; the D gene is possibly TRBD1 (5 bases). CDR3 length: 15 residues. Germline V gene data show CDR1 as SGHNT and CDR2 as YENEEA. V lost 5 bases and J lost 1, with 14 bases in between. CDR3 amino acids: CASSRSNQGNTEAFF. The CDR3 DNA reads as TGTGCCAGCAGCCGGTCAAATCAGGGGAACACTGAAGCTTTCTTT. Full variable domain (rest looked up from reference TRBV11-3 and TRBJ1-1): EAGVVQSPRYKIIEKKQPVAFWCNPISGHNTLYWYLQNLGQGPELLIRYENEEAVDDSQLPKDRFSAERLKGVDSTLKIQPAELGDSAVYLCASSRSNQGNTEAFFGQGTRLTVV.

The V call is TRBV18, the J call TRBJ2-1, with 9 bases identical to TRBD1. Germline CDR1 reads KGHSH; CDR2 reads LQKENI. V lost 2 bases and J lost 6; bases outside the gene matches: 5. CDR3 length equals 15 residues. The CDR3 nucleotides are TGTGCCAGCTCACCAATTGGGACAGGGAGCAATGAGCAGTTCTTC. Translation gives CASSPIGTGSNEQFF.

This clone occurred once. The chain is built from TRBV28 and TRBJ1-6; unclear D gene. Germline V CDR1 and CDR2: MDHEN, SYDVKM. CDR3 length: 16 residues. Deletions cut 3 bases from V and 0 bases from J, with 9 bases between. CDR3 sequence: CASSLNRRSYNSPLHF. The CDR3 coding sequence is TGTGCCAGCAGTTTGAACCGGCGCTCCTATAATTCACCCCTCCACTTT. The whole variable domain, remainder taken from reference TRBV28 and TRBJ1-6, is DVKVTQSSRYLVKRTGEKVFLECVQDMDHENMFWYRQDPGLGLRLIYFSYDVKMKEKGDIPEGYSVSREKKERFSLILESASTNQTSMYLCASSLNRRSYNSPLHFGNGTRLTVT.

The chain carries TRBV5-1 and TRBJ2-3; 7 bases align to TRBD2. V lost 2 bases, J lost 4 bases, and 7 bases stayed unmatched. The CDR3 runs to 15 residues. Germline CDR1 SGHRS, CDR2 YFSETQ. The CDR3: CASSFELARADTQYF. The CDR3 coding sequence is TGCGCCAGCAGCTTTGAACTAGCGAGGGCAGATACGCAGTATTTT.

The gene calls are TRBV29-1 and TRBJ2-3; no clear D gene. V was shortened by 8 bases and J by 1 base, with 10 bases between the two germline ends. The germline V gene has CDR1 SQVTM and CDR2 ANQGSEA. The CDR3 sequence is 12 residues long. The CDR3, as DNA: TGCAGCAGTTTGACTGGCACAGATACGCAGTATTTT. It yields the protein CSSLTGTDTQYF.

The rearrangement joins TRBV6-6 to TRBJ2-1; 8 bases are a match to TRBD2. Germline V gives CDR1 MNHNY, CDR2 SVGAGI (reference sequence). Trimming removed 6 bases from V and 9 bases from J; junction bases left unmatched: 13. The CDR3 totals 15 residues. CDR3 nucleotides: TGTGCCAGCAGCCCCGAGCTAGCGGGTTCTAGTGAGCAGTTCTTC. It yields the protein CASSPELAGSSEQFF.

This clone appeared a single time. The chain couples TRBV7-3 to TRBJ2-3; 7 nucleotides line up with TRBD1. Germline lookup yields CDR1 SGHTA and CDR2 FQGTGA. V shed 2 bases, J shed 3 bases, and the junction held 2 bases outside the gene matches. The CDR3 covers 14 residues. In nucleotides, the CDR3 is TGTGCCAGCAGCTTAGACAGGGTGACAGATACGCAGTATTTT. Protein product: CASSLDRVTDTQYF.

Points on this clone: The sample carries other DNA sequences with the same CDR3. This chain links TRBV7-7 with TRBJ2-7, with D perhaps matching TRBD2 (7 bases). CDR1 is SSHAT and CDR2 is FNYEAQ in the germline V gene (reference sequence). V lost 9 bases and J 1 base, leaving 25 bases between the germline ends. The CDR3 extends over 17 amino acids. The CDR3 DNA is TGTGCCAGTAGTCTTAGACCTGGCGGGGGCTATTCCTACGAGCAGTACTTC. Translating gives CASSLRPGGGYSYEQYF. The full variable domain, with the rest looked up from reference TRBV7-7 and TRBJ2-7, is GAGVSQSPRYKVTKRGQDVTLRCDPISSHATLYWYQQALGQGPEFLTYFNYEAQPDKSGLPSDRFSAERPEGSISTLTIQRTEQRDSAMYRCASSLRPGGGYSYEQYFGPGTRLTVT.

A single count supports this clone. The J gene is TRBJ2-2, the V gene TRBV30, with a possible D match to TRBD2 (5 bases). Deletions cut 6 bases from V and 2 bases from J, with 19 bases between. Germline CDR1 is GTSNPN and CDR2 is SVGIG (reference sequence). This CDR3 has 16 residues. The CDR3 reads CACPLRGHTNTGELFF. The DNA for the CDR3 is TGTGCCTGTCCACTAAGAGGGCATACCAACACCGGGGAGCTGTTTTTT.

This clone was recorded once. The V gene is TRBV5-1, the J gene TRBJ1-1; maybe TRBD1 (5 bases). Germline CDR1 reads SGHRS; CDR2 reads YFSETQ. The CDR3 is 14 amino acids. Trimming left V 3 bases short and J 0 bases short, with 9 bases between. CDR3 in DNA: TGCGCCAGCAGCTCCACAGGCGTGAACACTGAAGCTTTCTTT. Translation: CASSSTGVNTEAFF.

V is TRBV2 and J is TRBJ1-5; 8 nucleotides align to TRBD1. There are 14 residues in the CDR3. V trimming: 7 bases; J trimming: 7 bases; junction bases outside the gene matches: 9. CDR1 is SNHLY, CDR2 FYNNEI, per germline. CDR3 DNA: TGTGCCAGCAACCTAGGACAGGGCGGGCAGCCCCAGCATTTT. Residues: CASNLGQGGQPQHF.

CDR3 in DNA: TGTGCCACCTCAGGGTCTGGGGCCAACGTCCTGACTTTC. Protein sequence: CATSGSGANVLTF. The V and J genes are TRBV6-6 and TRBJ2-6, with D possibly being TRBD1 (5 bases). Trimming stripped 10 bases from V and 1 base from J, with 8 bases between. Germline CDR1 reads MNHNY; CDR2 reads SVGAGI (reference sequence). The CDR3 consists of 13 residues.

V usage is TRBV6-5 and J usage is TRBJ2-5; D may match TRBD1 or TRBD2 (5 bases each). V lost 8 bases and J 5 bases, leaving 21 bases between the germline ends. Per germline, CDR1 MNHEY and CDR2 SVGAGI. The CDR3 has 15 residues. The DNA for the CDR3 is TGTGCCAGCGGGGATGAGGGGAGCGGATGGGAGACCCAGTACTTC. It specifies CASGDEGSGWETQYF.

On this clone itself: The same CDR3 also results from other DNA sequences found in this sample. The chain employs TRBV28 and TRBJ1-2; D ambiguous. This CDR3 spans 12 amino acids. Germline V gene sequence: CDR1 MDHEN, CDR2 SYDVKM. V was pared by 3 bases and J by 8 bases, with 10 bases between. This CDR3 is CASSFAASGYTF. The CDR3 nucleotides read TGTGCCAGCAGTTTCGCGGCCTCAGGCTACACCTTC.

The CDR3 loop reads CASSLRLAGPTDTQYF. The CDR3 DNA is TGTGCCAGCAGCTTAAGGCTAGCGGGACCCACAGATACGCAGTATTTT. The chain couples TRBV11-2 to TRBJ2-3; 9 bases fit TRBD2. The V gene's germline CDR1 is SGHAT and CDR2 FQNNGV. Germline trimming cut 2 bases from V and 2 bases from J; bases unmatched to any gene: 5. The CDR3 is 16 amino acids.

V is TRBV5-1 and J is TRBJ2-1; D gene unclear. Germline V CDR1 and CDR2: SGHRS, YFSETQ. Trimming took off 0 bases at V and 11 bases at J, with 9 bases between the two ends. The CDR3 totals 12 residues. The DNA for the CDR3 is TGCGCCAGCAGCTTGGGTACCCGCCAGCAGTTCTTC. Translation: CASSLGTRQQFF.

The V and J genes are TRBV9 and TRBJ2-3; 11 bases agree with TRBD2. The CDR3 runs 16 residues. V lost 1 base to trimming and J lost 5 bases; unmatched junction nucleotides: 6. Germline loops: CDR1 SGDLS, CDR2 YYNGEE. The CDR3 loop reads CASSVLAGGLGDTQYF. CDR3 coding DNA: TGTGCCAGCAGCGTACTAGCGGGAGGCCTGGGAGATACGCAGTATTTT.